The 10 T cell receptor beta chains in this list originate from one sample, sequenced in a study of cytomegalovirus exposure and HLA in healthy donors. Amplification used 60 Vbeta primers and 13 Jbeta primers. TCRdb's copy holds only in-frame clones and misses some; the assay was immunoSEQ multiplex PCR. The sample consists of approximately 100,000 clones, around 10% of them appearing once. Sequenced sample: PBMCs. These receptors were obtained from a man in his fifties or sixties in good health and CMV-seropositive.

In its sample, this clone was seen a few times. This chain joins TRBV27 and TRBJ1-2; 10 bases are shared with TRBD1. With V trimmed by 6 bases and J by 4 bases, 14 bases remained unmatched. Per the germline V gene, CDR1 is MNHEY and CDR2 is SMNVEV (reference sequence). This CDR3 is built from 17 residues. The CDR3 is CASSPGPGQGIAYGYTF. The DNA for the CDR3 is TGTGCCAGCAGCCCTGGCCCGGGACAGGGGATCGCCTATGGCTACACCTTC.

This clone was found a few times. The chain carries TRBV25-1 and TRBJ2-7, with TRBD2 matching 10 bases. The V gene's germline CDR1 is MGHDK and CDR2 SYGVNS. This CDR3 has 14 amino acids. V dropped 5 bases and J dropped 4; count of bases not matched to a gene: 5. The CDR3 protein is CASSPSGSFYEQYF. CDR3 coding DNA: TGTGCCAGCAGTCCTAGCGGGAGCTTTTACGAGCAGTACTTC.

The rearrangement links TRBV5-5 to TRBJ1-1; unclear D gene. V shed 3 bases and J shed 0 bases, with 9 bases lying between them. Looked up from germline, CDR1 is SGHKS and CDR2 is YYEKEE (reference sequence). The CDR3 has 14 residues. The CDR3 is CASSSPGMNTEAFF. CDR3 nucleotides: TGTGCCAGCAGCTCCCCGGGGATGAACACTGAAGCTTTCTTT.

This clone occurred a few times. CDR3: CASSGDRVQNIQYF. CDR3 coding DNA: TGTGCCAGCAGTGGGGACAGGGTCCAAAACATTCAGTACTTC. The genes are TRBV6-1 and TRBJ2-4; TRBD1 aligns across 9 bases. V lost 4 bases and J lost 5; bases outside the gene matches: 3. The CDR3 runs to 14 residues. CDR1 and CDR2 from the germline V gene are MNHNS and SASEGT.

The CDR3 sequence: CASSGGGSVTQYF. Written as DNA, the CDR3 is TGTGCCAGCAGTGGGGGAGGATCCGTGACCCAGTACTTC. The chain combines TRBV6-5 with TRBJ2-5; D is possibly TRBD2 (6 bases). The CDR3 contains 13 residues. Per germline, CDR1 MNHEY and CDR2 SVGAGI. Trimming took 5 bases from V and 7 from J, leaving 14 bases between them.

The CDR3 protein is CASSFRAGGGTDTQYF. The DNA for the CDR3 is TGTGCCAGCAGTTTCAGAGCGGGGGGGGGCACAGATACGCAGTATTTT. This rearrangement joins TRBV28 to TRBJ2-3; the match to TRBD2 covers 10 bases. V shed 3 bases, J shed 1 base, and the junction held 4 bases outside the gene matches. The CDR3 is 16 amino acids. Germline CDR1 and CDR2: MDHEN and SYDVKM.

CDR3 in DNA: TGCGCCAGCAGCCGGGCAGGGGACCACGAGCAGTACTTC. Translation gives CASSRAGDHEQYF. The J gene is TRBJ2-7, the V gene TRBV5-1; perhaps TRBD1 as D (6 bases). Trimming took off 4 bases at V and 5 bases at J, with 13 bases between the two ends. The CDR3 is 13 amino acids. Germline CDR1 and CDR2: SGHRS and YFSETQ.

This CDR3 is CAISVADGSYGYTF. The CDR3 nucleotides are TGTGCCATCAGTGTGGCAGATGGGAGCTATGGCTACACCTTC. J is TRBJ1-2 and V is TRBV10-3, with D unresolved. CDR1 and CDR2 from the germline V gene are ENHRY and SYGVKD. V lost 4 bases and J 4 bases, leaving 13 bases between the germline ends. This CDR3 is 14 amino acids long.

In its sample, this clone was seen a few times. The gene calls are TRBV7-9 and TRBJ1-1; D not resolved. This CDR3 is built from 16 residues. The V and J ends lost 3 bases and 0 bases respectively, with 14 bases between them. Germline lookup yields CDR1 SEHNR and CDR2 FQNEAQ (reference sequence). CDR3 residues: CASSFLTVTMNTEAFF. The DNA of the CDR3 is TGTGCCAGCAGCTTCTTAACAGTGACCATGAACACTGAAGCTTTCTTT.

The rearrangement links TRBV11-3 to TRBJ2-1; D is undetermined. The V end was cut by 1 base, the J end by 8 bases, with 15 bases between. Looked up from germline, CDR1 is SGHNT and CDR2 is YENEEA. CDR3 length equals 15 residues. CDR3 DNA sequence: TGTGCCAGCAGCTTAGCGCCGGCCCACCGGGATGAGCAGTTCTTC. It yields the protein CASSLAPAHRDEQFF.